The clone carrying this T cell receptor (beta chain) was seen a handful of times. Antigen: not known. These data belong to a study of cytomegalovirus exposure and HLA in healthy donors. Study findings and constraints: Diagnosis of cytomegalovirus status made by the classifier reportedly showed high specificity and sensitivity.

The CDR3 spans 13 residues. Germline V gene data show CDR1 as LNHDA and CDR2 as SQIVND (reference sequence). V lost 9 bases to trimming and J lost 5 bases; unmatched junction nucleotides: 8. Method: immunoSEQ multiplex PCR; TCRdb's copy keeps in-frame clones and lacks some. This sample has some 140,000 clones, with approximately 90% found just once. The donors were members of the roughly 120-subject validation cohort (separate from the roughly 670-subject first cohort). The V call is TRBV19, the J call TRBJ2-5; 8 bases line up with TRBD2. The receptor's source is a woman aged 25 to 39 in good health and CMV-seropositive. The sequenced material came from PBMCs. CDR3 bases: TGTGCCAGCGGGAGGGCCGGTTGGGAGACCCAGTACTTC. Residues: CASGRAGWETQYF.